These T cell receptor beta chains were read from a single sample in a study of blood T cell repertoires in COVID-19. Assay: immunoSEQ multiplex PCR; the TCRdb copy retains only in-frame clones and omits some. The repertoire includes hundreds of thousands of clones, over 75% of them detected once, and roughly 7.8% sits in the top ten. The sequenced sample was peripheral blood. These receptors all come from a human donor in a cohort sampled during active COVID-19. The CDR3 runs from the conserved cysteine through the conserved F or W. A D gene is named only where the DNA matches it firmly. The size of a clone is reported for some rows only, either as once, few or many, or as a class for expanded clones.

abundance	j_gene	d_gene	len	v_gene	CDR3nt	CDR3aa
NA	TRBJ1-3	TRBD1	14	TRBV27	TGTGCCAGCAGTTCAGGGGGCGTAGGAAACACCATATATTTT	CASSSGGVGNTIYF
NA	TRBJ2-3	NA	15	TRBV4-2	TGTGCCAGCAGCCAAGATCCAGCGGGCACAGATACGCAGTATTTT	CASSQDPAGTDTQYF
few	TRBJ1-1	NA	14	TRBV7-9	TGTGCCAGCAGCTTTACAGGGCTGAACACTGAAGCTTTCTTT	CASSFTGLNTEAFF
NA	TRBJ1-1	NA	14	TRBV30	TGTGCCTGGAGTGTCGCGGGGGGCAACACTGAAGCTTTCTTT	CAWSVAGGNTEAFF
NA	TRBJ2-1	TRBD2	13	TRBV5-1	TGCGCCAGCAGCTTTACTAGCGCCAATGAGCAGTTCTTC	CASSFTSANEQFF
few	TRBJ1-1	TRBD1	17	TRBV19	TGTGCCAGTAGTAGACCGGGACAGGAGATAATGAACACTGAAGCTTTCTTT	CASSRPGQEIMNTEAFF
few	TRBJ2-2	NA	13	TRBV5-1	TGCGCCAGCAGCTTGCTAGTTGACGGGGAGCTGTTTTTT	CASSLLVDGELFF
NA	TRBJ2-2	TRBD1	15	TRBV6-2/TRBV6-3	TGTGCCAGCAGTTATCCGGGACAGGGGACCGGGGAGCTGTTTTTT	CASSYPGQGTGELFF
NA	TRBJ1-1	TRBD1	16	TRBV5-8	TGTGCCAGCAGCCAGGGGACAGGGAGGGGGAACACTGAAGCTTTCTTT	CASSQGTGRGNTEAFF
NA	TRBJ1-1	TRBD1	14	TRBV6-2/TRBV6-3	TGTGCCAGCAGTTGGGACAGGATGAACACTGAAGCTTTCTTT	CASSWDRMNTEAFF
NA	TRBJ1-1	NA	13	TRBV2	TGTGCCAGCAGTGGGGAGGTGGCAACGGAAGCTTTCTTT	CASSGEVATEAFF
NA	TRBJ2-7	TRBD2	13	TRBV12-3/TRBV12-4	TGTGCCAGCAGACGAGCGGGAGTCGCGGAGCAGTACTTC	CASRRAGVAEQYF
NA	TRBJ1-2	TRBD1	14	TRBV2	TGTGCCAGCAGGGGGGCCAGGGACAGGGGCCCAAGCACCTTC	CASRGARDRGPSTF
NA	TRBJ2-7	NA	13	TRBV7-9	TGTGCCAGCAGCTATAACCGAGCGGGTGAGCAGTACTTC	CASSYNRAGEQYF
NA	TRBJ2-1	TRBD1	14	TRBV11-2	TGTGCCAGCAGCTCCCGGACAGGGAAAAATGAGCAGTTCTTC	CASSSRTGKNEQFF
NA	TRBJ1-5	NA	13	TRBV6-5	TGTGCCAGCACCGGGACACCTAATCAGCCCCAGCATTTT	CASTGTPNQPQHF
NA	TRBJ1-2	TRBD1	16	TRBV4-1	TGCGCCAGCAGCCGTACCAACTTAGACAGGGGGGATGGCTACACCTTC	CASSRTNLDRGDGYTF
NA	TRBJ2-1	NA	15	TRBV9	TGTGCCAGCAGCGTAGGCGGAGCAGGGCACAATGAGCAGTTCTTC	CASSVGGAGHNEQFF
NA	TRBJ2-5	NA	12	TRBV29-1	TGCAGCGTTACTGGGGGGGCGCAGACCCAGTACTTC	CSVTGGAQTQYF
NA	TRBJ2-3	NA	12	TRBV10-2	TGCGCCAGCCAAGGCGGAGGCCGTGAGCAGTATTTT	CASQGGGREQYF
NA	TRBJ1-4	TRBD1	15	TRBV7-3	TGTGCCAGCAGCTTAACGAGGACAGGGTTGGAAAAACTGTTTTTT	CASSLTRTGLEKLFF
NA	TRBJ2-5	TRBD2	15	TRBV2	TGTGCCAGCAGTCCTAGCGGGGGGGCCGGGGAGACCCAGTACTTC	CASSPSGGAGETQYF
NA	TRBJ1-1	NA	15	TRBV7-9	TGTGCCAGCAGCCCTGGGGCTGTTAAGGACACTGAAGCTTTCTTT	CASSPGAVKDTEAFF
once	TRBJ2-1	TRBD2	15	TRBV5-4	TGTGCCAGCAGCCAGACCGGGACTAGGGTCAATGAGCAGTTCTTC	CASSQTGTRVNEQFF
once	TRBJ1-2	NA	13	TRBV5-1	TGCGCCAGCAGCTTTAGCAGCAACTATGGCTACACCTTC	CASSFSSNYGYTF
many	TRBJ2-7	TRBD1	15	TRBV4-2	TGTGCCAGCAGCCAAGCCGGGACAGGCTCCTACGAGCAGTACTTC	CASSQAGTGSYEQYF
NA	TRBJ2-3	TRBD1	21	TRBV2	TGTGCCAGCAGATACCCAATTTTCTCCGGGACAGGGTACGAGCTGAAGGATACGCAGTATTTT	CASRYPIFSGTGYELKDTQYF
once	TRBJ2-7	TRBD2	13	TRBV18	TGTGCCAGCTCACCAGCGGGGGGGCACGAGCAGTACTTC	CASSPAGGHEQYF
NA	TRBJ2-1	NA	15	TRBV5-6	TGTGCCAGCAGCTTGGCCGCGACTAGCTACAATGAGCAGTTCTTC	CASSLAATSYNEQFF
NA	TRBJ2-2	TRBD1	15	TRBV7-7	TGTGCCAGCAGCCCACTCGACAGGGGTACCGGGGAGCTGTTTTTT	CASSPLDRGTGELFF
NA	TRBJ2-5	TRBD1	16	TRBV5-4	TGTGCCAGCAGCGGAAAGGGTAGACAGGGAGACGTGACCCAGTACTTC	CASSGKGRQGDVTQYF
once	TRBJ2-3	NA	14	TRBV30	TGTGCCTGGAGTTTCTTTCGGTCGACAGATACGCAGTATTTT	CAWSFFRSTDTQYF
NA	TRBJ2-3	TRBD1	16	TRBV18	TGTGCCAGCTCACCATTCGACAGGGGGCACACAGATACGCAGTATTTT	CASSPFDRGHTDTQYF
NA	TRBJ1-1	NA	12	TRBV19	TGTGCCAGCCGGACAGTAGGGACTGAAGCTTTCTTT	CASRTVGTEAFF
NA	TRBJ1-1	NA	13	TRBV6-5	TGTGCCAGCAGTTCCCGGGCAGCCCTCGAGGGGGTCTTT	CASSSRAALEGVF
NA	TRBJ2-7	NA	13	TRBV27	TGTGCCAGCAGTTTCGGCAGGGTCTACGAGCAGTACTTC	CASSFGRVYEQYF
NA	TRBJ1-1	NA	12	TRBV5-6	TGTGCCAGCAGCTTCGGCGGGCCAGAAGCTTTCTTT	CASSFGGPEAFF
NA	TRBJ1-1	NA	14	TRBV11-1	TGTGCCAGCAGCTGGGCACGTTCAGGCTCTGAAGCTTTCTTT	CASSWARSGSEAFF
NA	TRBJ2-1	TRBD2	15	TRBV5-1	TGCGCCAGCAGCATCTTTGCGGGGGGTGACAATGAGCAGTTCTTC	CASSIFAGGDNEQFF
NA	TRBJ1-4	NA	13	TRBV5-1	TGCGCCAGCAGACCGCAGGAAAATGAAAAACTGTTTTTT	CASRPQENEKLFF
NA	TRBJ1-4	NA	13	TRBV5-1	TGCGCCAGCAGCCTGGGGGAGCCTGGAAAACTGTTTTTT	CASSLGEPGKLFF
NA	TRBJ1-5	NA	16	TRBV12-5	TGTGCTAGTGGTTTGGTATTGGGTGGGCACAATCAGCCCCAGCATTTT	CASGLVLGGHNQPQHF
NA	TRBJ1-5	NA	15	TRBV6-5	TGTGCCAGCAGCCGAAATAGGGGTGGCAATCAGCCCCAGCATTTT	CASSRNRGGNQPQHF
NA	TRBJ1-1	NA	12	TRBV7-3	TGTGCCAGCAGCTTAGGGCAGGGCAAAGCTTTCTTT	CASSLGQGKAFF
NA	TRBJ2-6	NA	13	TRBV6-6	TGTGCCAGCAGTTCAGGGGGGGCCAACGTCCTGACTTTC	CASSSGGANVLTF
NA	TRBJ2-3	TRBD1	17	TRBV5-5	TGTGCCAGCAGCCCTAACTCCGACAGGGTCAGTCGAGATACGCAGTATTTT	CASSPNSDRVSRDTQYF
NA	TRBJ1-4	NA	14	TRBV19	TGTGCCAGTAGTGAGAGAGCAACTAATGAAAAACTGTTTTTT	CASSERATNEKLFF
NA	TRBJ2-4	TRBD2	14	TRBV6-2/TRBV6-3	TGTGCCAGCAGTCCCTCTAGCGGGGGTTACATTCAGTACTTC	CASSPSSGGYIQYF
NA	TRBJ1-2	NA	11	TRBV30	TGTGCCTGGGACAGGTTATATGGCTACACCTTC	CAWDRLYGYTF
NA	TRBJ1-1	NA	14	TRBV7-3	TGTGCCAGCAGCTCCCAAGGGGTGAACACTGAAGCTTTCTTT	CASSSQGVNTEAFF